This T cell receptor (beta chain) was identified during a study of T cell changes during pregnancy in multiple sclerosis. Assay: immunoSEQ multiplex PCR; the TCRdb copy retains only in-frame clones and omits some. Here the sample spans over 60,000 clones, 91% being singletons. V trimming: 2 bases; J trimming: 3 bases; junction bases outside the gene matches: 3. CDR1 is MNHEY and CDR2 is SVGAGI in the germline V gene. The CDR3 has 14 amino acids. The receptor's source is a female donor in good health, enrolled as a control in a pregnancy study. The chain joins TRBV6-5 to TRBJ2-7, with 8 bases that match TRBD1. The sample in question was peripheral blood, obtained in the third trimester of pregnancy. CDR3 bases: TGTGCCAGCAGTTACGCGGGACAGGACTACGAGCAGTACTTC. It yields the protein CASSYAGQDYEQYF.